Listed below are T cell receptor beta chains from one sample, sequenced in a study of CD8 T cells in ankylosing spondylitis. MiXCR was run by TCRdb on the 5' RACE reads, yielding one entry per CDR3 protein. The repertoire holds approximately 250,000 distinct CDR3 sequences, with more than 20% as singletons. The sequenced sample was blood, either unsorted or a sorted T cell fraction (not recorded which). Every receptor here comes from a male donor with ankylosing spondylitis or in good health (not recorded which). The CDR3 runs from the conserved cysteine through the conserved F or W. D genes are given only for firm matches. The size entry is marked missing in some rows and otherwise reads once, few, many or a size class.

.	many	TRBV20-1	TRBJ2-1	CSATRGGSYNEQFF	TGCAGTGCTACGAGGGGGGGCTCCTACAATGAGCAGTTCTTC
TRBD2	.	TRBV29-1	TRBJ2-3	CSVDGGIDTQYF	TGCAGCGTTGACGGGGGGATAGATACGCAGTATTTT
.	few	TRBV27	TRBJ2-3	CASSLSFPDTQYF	TGTGCCAGCAGTTTATCGTTCCCAGATACGCAGTATTTT
TRBD1	.	TRBV6-6	TRBJ2-1	CASRTGGLNEQFF	TGTGCCAGCAGGACAGGGGGCTTGAATGAGCAGTTCTTC
.	few	TRBV20-1	TRBJ2-5	CCARDGESPNQETQYF	TGCTGTGCTAGAGATGGCGAGAGTCCAAACCAAGAGACCCAGTACTTC
.	.	TRBV11-2	TRBJ2-5	CASSQSPASETQYF	TGTGCCAGCAGTCAGTCCCCAGCGAGCGAGACCCAGTACTTC
.	.	TRBV28	TRBJ2-2	CASKKGGADTGELFF	TGTGCCAGCAAAAAGGGGGGAGCGGACACCGGGGAGCTGTTTTTT
.	.	TRBV12-3/TRBV12-4	TRBJ2-7	CASSIGTPQYF	TGTGCCAGCAGCATAGGGACCCCCCAGTACTTC
.	.	TRBV10-3	TRBJ1-1	CAISRGLEGAEAFF	TGTGCCATCAGTCGGGGCCTAGAAGGGGCTGAAGCTTTCTTT
.	once	TRBV24-1	TRBJ2-3	CATSGQSGTDTQYF	TGTGCCACCAGTGGACAATCGGGTACAGATACGCAGTATTTT
.	.	TRBV5-6	TRBJ1-6	CASSPGTIGSPLHF	TGTGCCAGCAGCCCAGGGACAATAGGGTCACCCCTCCACTTT
TRBD1	few	TRBV6-5	TRBJ2-7	CASSYSPGQGRHEQYF	TGTGCCAGCAGTTACTCTCCGGGACAGGGCAGGCACGAGCAGTACTTC
TRBD2	many	TRBV20-1	TRBJ2-5	CSARGSLAGGQETQYF	TGCAGTGCTAGAGGGAGCCTAGCGGGGGGCCAAGAGACCCAGTACTTC
.	many	TRBV20-1	TRBJ2-7	CSTHHSGPGSHYEQYF	TGCAGTACACACCACTCAGGCCCCGGGAGCCACTACGAGCAGTACTTC
TRBD1	many	TRBV5-1	TRBJ2-5	CASSVGAGGQETQYF	TGCGCCAGCAGCGTTGGGGCAGGGGGCCAAGAGACCCAGTACTTC
.	many	TRBV29-1	TRBJ1-2	CSVESRGYGYTF	TGCAGCGTTGAAAGCAGGGGCTATGGCTACACCTTC
TRBD1	.	TRBV20-1	TRBJ2-7	CSAPTGVYEQYF	TGCAGTGCTCCGACAGGGGTGTACGAGCAGTACTTC
TRBD2	few	TRBV20-1	TRBJ2-5	CSASLAGEETQYF	TGCAGTGCCTCACTAGCGGGGGAAGAGACCCAGTACTTC
.	few	TRBV20-1	TRBJ2-5	CSAKLEYQETQYF	TGCAGTGCCAAACTGGAGTACCAAGAGACCCAGTACTTC
TRBD1	many	TRBV12-3/TRBV12-4	TRBJ1-5	CASSTQGQVGNQPQHF	TGTGCCAGCAGTACCCAGGGACAGGTGGGGAATCAGCCCCAGCATTTT
.	.	TRBV20-1	TRBJ2-5	CSARDEGGETQYF	TGCAGTGCTAGAGATGAAGGGGGGGAGACCCAGTACTTC
TRBD1	many	TRBV28	TRBJ1-4	CASSRTGTGGGKLFF	TGTGCCAGCAGTCGAACCGGGACAGGGGGCGGAAAACTGTTTTTT
TRBD1	many	TRBV20-1	TRBJ2-7	CSAPPLDRVYEQYF	TGCAGTGCTCCCCCCCTAGACAGGGTCTACGAGCAGTACTTC
TRBD1	many	TRBV20-1	TRBJ2-3	CSARVTGVATDTQYF	TGCAGTGCTAGGGTGACAGGGGTGGCCACAGATACGCAGTATTTT
.	few	TRBV24-1	TRBJ2-1	CATSDLPTRASVRGDEQFF	TGTGCCACCAGTGATTTGCCGACTCGGGCTAGCGTTAGGGGCGATGAGCAGTTCTTC
TRBD2	.	TRBV5-5	TRBJ2-1	CASSSRSGGPGEQFF	TGTGCCAGCAGCTCGAGGAGCGGGGGACCCGGTGAGCAGTTCTTC
.	.	TRBV29-1	TRBJ2-1	CSVAVQGWNEQFF	TGCAGCGTTGCTGTACAGGGTTGGAATGAGCAGTTCTTC
.	.	TRBV7-2	TRBJ2-5	CASSLQARETQYF	TGTGCCAGCAGCTTACAGGCTAGGGAGACCCAGTACTTC
.	many	TRBV20-1	TRBJ2-7	CSAIRGPHEQYF	TGCAGTGCTATACGGGGGCCCCACGAGCAGTACTTC
.	many	TRBV11-2	TRBJ2-7	CASNTQGRRSYEQYF	TGTGCCAGCAACACCCAGGGTCGGCGCTCCTACGAGCAGTACTTC
TRBD1	few	TRBV12-3/TRBV12-4	TRBJ2-5	CASSFARTGRQETQYF	TGTGCCAGCAGTTTCGCCCGGACAGGGAGGCAAGAGACCCAGTACTTC
.	few	TRBV5-1	TRBJ1-6	CASSLRGERNSPLHF	TGCGCCAGCAGCCTGCGGGGGGAGCGTAATTCACCCCTCCACTTT
TRBD2	few	TRBV6-4	TRBJ2-1	CASSRPTGLAGGFSYNEQFF	TGTGCCAGCAGTAGACCGACGGGACTAGCGGGGGGTTTCTCCTACAATGAGCAGTTCTTC